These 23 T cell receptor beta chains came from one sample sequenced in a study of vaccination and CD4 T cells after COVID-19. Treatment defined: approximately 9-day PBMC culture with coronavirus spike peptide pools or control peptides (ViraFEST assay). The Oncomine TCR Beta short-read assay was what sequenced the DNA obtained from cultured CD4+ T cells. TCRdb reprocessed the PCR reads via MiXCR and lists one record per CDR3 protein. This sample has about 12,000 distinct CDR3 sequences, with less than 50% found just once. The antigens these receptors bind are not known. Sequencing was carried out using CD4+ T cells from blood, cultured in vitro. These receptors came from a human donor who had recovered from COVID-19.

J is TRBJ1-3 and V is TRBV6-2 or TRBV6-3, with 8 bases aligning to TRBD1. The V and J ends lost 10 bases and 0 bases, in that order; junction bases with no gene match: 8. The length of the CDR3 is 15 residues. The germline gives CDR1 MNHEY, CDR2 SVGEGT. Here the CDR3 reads CATGTGFHSGNTIYF. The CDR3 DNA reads TGTGCCACCGGGACAGGCTTCCACTCTGGAAACACCATATATTTT.

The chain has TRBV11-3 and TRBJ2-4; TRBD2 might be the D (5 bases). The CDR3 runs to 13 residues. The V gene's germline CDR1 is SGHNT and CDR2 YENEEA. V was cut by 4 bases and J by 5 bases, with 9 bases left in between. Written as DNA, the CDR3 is TGTGCCAGCAGCTCCCTGAGGGAAAACATTCAGTACTTC. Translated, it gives CASSSLRENIQYF. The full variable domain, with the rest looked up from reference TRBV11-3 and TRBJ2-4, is EAGVVQSPRYKIIEKKQPVAFWCNPISGHNTLYWYLQNLGQGPELLIRYENEEAVDDSQLPKDRFSAERLKGVDSTLKIQPAELGDSAVYLCASSSLRENIQYFGAGTRLSVL.

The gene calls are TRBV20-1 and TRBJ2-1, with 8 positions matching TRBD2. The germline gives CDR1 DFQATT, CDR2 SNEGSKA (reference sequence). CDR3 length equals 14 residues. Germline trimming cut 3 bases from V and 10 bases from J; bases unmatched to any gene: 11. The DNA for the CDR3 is TGCAGTGCTAGTGGTCGGGAGGGCCTTCTGGAGCAGTTCTTC. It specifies CSASGREGLLEQFF.

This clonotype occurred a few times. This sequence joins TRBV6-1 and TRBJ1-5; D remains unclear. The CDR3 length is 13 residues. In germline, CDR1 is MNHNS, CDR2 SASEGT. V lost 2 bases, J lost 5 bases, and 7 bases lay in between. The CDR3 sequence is CASSEWGYQPQHF. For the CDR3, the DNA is TGTGCCAGCAGTGAATGGGGTTATCAGCCCCAGCATTTT.

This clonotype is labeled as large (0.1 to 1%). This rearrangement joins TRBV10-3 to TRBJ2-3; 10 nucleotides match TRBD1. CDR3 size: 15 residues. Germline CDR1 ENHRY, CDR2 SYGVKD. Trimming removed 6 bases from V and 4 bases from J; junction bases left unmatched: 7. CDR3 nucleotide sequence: TGTGCCATCAGGGCCGGGACAGGGGAGGCAGATACGCAGTATTTT. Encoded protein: CAIRAGTGEADTQYF.

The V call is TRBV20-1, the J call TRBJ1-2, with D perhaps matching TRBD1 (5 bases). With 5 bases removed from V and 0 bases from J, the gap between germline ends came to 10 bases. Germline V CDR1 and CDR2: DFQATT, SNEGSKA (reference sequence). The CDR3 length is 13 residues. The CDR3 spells CSASGPTNYGYTF. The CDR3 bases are TGCAGTGCTTCGGGGCCTACTAACTATGGCTACACCTTC.

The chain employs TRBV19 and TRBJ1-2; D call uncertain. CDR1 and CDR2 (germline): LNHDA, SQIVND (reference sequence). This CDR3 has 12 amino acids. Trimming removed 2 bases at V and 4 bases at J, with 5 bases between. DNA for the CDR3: TGTGCCAGTAGTATACCCAGCTATGGCTACACCTTC. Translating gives CASSIPSYGYTF.

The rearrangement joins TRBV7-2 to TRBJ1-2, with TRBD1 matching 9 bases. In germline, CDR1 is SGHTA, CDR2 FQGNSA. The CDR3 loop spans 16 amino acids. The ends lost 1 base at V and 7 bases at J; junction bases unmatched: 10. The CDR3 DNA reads TGTGCCAGCAGCTTAGGACCACAGGGGGCGGAGAGTGGCTACACCTTC. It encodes CASSLGPQGAESGYTF.

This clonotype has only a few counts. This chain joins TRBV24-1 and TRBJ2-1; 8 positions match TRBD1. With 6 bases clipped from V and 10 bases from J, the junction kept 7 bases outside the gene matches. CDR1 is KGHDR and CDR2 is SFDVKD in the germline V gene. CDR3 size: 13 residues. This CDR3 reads CATSRGQGWEQFF. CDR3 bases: TGTGCCACCAGTAGAGGACAGGGTTGGGAGCAGTTCTTC.

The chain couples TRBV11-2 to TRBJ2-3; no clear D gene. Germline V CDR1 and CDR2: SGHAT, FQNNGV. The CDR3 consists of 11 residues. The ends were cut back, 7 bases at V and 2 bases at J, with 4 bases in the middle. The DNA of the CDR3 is TGTGCCAGCACCACCACAGATACGCAGTATTTT. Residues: CASTTTDTQYF.

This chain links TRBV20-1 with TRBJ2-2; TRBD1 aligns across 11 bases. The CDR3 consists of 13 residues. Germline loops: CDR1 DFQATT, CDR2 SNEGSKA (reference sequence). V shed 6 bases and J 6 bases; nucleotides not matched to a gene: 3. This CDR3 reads CSAEGQGAGELFF. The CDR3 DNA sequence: TGCAGTGCGGAGGGACAGGGGGCCGGGGAGCTGTTTTTT.

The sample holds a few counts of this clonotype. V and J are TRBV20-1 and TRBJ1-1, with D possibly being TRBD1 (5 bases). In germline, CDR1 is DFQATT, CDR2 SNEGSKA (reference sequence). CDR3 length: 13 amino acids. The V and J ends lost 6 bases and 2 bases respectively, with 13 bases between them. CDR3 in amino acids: CSAPQWGNTEAFF. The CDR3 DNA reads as TGCAGTGCCCCGCAGTGGGGCAACACTGAAGCTTTCTTT.

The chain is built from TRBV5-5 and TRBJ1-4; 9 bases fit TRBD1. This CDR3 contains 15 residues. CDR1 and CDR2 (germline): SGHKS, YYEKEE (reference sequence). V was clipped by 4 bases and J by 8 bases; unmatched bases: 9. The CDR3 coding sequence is TGTGCCAGCAGCGGCAAGACAGGGGGATCGGAAAAACTGTTTTTT. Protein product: CASSGKTGGSEKLFF.

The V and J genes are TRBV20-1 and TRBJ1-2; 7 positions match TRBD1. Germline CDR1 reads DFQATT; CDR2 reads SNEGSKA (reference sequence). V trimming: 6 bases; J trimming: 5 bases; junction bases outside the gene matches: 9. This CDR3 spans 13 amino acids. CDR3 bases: TGCAGTGCGAGGGACAGACTGACTTATGGCTACACCTTC. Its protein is CSARDRLTYGYTF.

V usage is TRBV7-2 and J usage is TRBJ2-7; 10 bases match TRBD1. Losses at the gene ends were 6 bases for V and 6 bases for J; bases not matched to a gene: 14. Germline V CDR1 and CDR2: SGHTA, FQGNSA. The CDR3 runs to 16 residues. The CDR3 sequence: CASSSRPGQGRSEQYF. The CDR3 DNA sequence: TGTGCCAGCAGTTCAAGACCGGGACAGGGGCGGTCCGAGCAGTACTTC.

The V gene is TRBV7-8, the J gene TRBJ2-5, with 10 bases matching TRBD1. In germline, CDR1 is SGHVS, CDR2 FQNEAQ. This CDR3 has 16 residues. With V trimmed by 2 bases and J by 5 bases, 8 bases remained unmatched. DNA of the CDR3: TGTGCCAGCAGCTTAAGGGACAGGGGAGGGAGGGAGACCCAGTACTTC. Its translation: CASSLRDRGGRETQYF.

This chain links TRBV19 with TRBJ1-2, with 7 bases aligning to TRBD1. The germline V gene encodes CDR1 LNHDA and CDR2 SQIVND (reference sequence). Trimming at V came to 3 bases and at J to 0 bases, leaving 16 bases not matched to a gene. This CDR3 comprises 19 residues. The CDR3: CASSMSLRTGPTTNYGYTF. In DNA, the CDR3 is TGTGCCAGTAGTATGTCGCTCCGGACAGGCCCCACCACTAACTATGGCTACACCTTC.

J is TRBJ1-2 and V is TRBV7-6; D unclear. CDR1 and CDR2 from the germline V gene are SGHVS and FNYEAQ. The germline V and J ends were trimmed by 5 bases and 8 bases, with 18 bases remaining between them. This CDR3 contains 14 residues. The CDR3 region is CASSPDTGGRGYTF. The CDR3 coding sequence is TGTGCCAGCAGCCCTGACACGGGAGGGCGAGGCTACACCTTC.

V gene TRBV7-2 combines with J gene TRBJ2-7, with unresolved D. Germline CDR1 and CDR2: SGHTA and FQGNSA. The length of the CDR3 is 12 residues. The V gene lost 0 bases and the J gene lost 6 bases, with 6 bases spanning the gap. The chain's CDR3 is CASSLALSEQYF. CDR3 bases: TGTGCCAGCAGCTTAGCGCTTTCCGAGCAGTACTTC.

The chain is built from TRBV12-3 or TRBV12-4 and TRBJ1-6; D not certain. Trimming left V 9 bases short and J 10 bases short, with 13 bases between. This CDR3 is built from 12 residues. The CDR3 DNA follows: TGTGCCAGTACGGAGGGAGGGTCACCCCTCCACTTT. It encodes CASTEGGSPLHF.

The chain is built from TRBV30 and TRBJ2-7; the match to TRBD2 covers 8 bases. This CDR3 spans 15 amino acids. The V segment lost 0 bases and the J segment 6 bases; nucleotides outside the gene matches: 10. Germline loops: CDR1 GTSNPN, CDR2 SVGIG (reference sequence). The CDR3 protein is CAWSVTGTRGSEQYF. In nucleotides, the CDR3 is TGTGCCTGGAGTGTAACAGGGACTAGGGGGTCCGAGCAGTACTTC.

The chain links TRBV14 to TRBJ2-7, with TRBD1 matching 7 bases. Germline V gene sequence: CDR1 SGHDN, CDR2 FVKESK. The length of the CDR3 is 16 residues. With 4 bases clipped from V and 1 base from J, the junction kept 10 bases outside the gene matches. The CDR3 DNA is TGTGCCAGCAGCCTTCTTTCCTGGGACAGATCCTACGAGCAGTACTTC. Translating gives CASSLLSWDRSYEQYF.

CDR3 coding DNA: TGCAGTGCCCCCGACGGGGGAAAACCCTACAATGAGCAGTTCTTC. Translation gives CSAPDGGKPYNEQFF. The chain couples TRBV20-1 to TRBJ2-1; D is possibly TRBD2 (6 bases). In germline, CDR1 is DFQATT, CDR2 SNEGSKA (reference sequence). V lost 6 bases and J lost 2, with 17 bases in between. CDR3 length equals 15 residues.